A selection of T cell receptor beta chains follows, all from one sample in a study of blood T cell repertoires in COVID-19. Generated by immunoSEQ multiplex PCR, the TCRdb table keeps only in-frame clones and is missing some. The sample holds around 240,000 clones, around 90% seen once. Material for sequencing was PBMCs or T cells enriched from blood (not recorded which). These TCRs come from a human donor in a cohort exposed to, infected with or recovered from COVID-19 (not recorded which). The donor label of this sample is uncertain. Both conserved end residues are trimmed from each CDR3.

v_gene: TRBV11-2
j_gene: TRBJ2-7
CDR3aa: ASSLDPGTDTYEQY

v_gene: TRBV7-9
j_gene: TRBJ2-1
CDR3aa: ASSPRGSGGANEQF

v_gene: TRBV7-6
j_gene: TRBJ2-1
CDR3aa: ASSLVAGTGVSNEQF

v_gene: TRBV5-4
j_gene: TRBJ2-3
CDR3aa: ASSLTSVTSTDTQY

v_gene: TRBV27
j_gene: TRBJ2-7
CDR3aa: ASSLGDTYEQY

v_gene: TRBV5-4
j_gene: TRBJ1-2
CDR3aa: ASALARGDPYGYT

v_gene: TRBV5-8
j_gene: TRBJ1-1
CDR3aa: ASSREGLGTEAF

v_gene: TRBV5-6
j_gene: TRBJ1-2
CDR3aa: ASNLGQVRSGGYT

v_gene: TRBV2
j_gene: TRBJ2-7
CDR3aa: ASSERLAGALLGEQY

v_gene: TRBV5-6
j_gene: TRBJ1-2
CDR3aa: ASSPNQGFYGYT

v_gene: TRBV2
j_gene: TRBJ2-7
CDR3aa: ASSDAGYEQY

v_gene: TRBV4-1
j_gene: TRBJ2-1
CDR3aa: ASSQAPGLAGGDEQF

v_gene: TRBV18
j_gene: TRBJ1-4
CDR3aa: ASSSTALSTNEKLF

v_gene: TRBV30
j_gene: TRBJ1-4
CDR3aa: AWSVWGQGKGDEKLF

v_gene: TRBV5-5
j_gene: TRBJ2-6
CDR3aa: ASSPGSGANVLT

v_gene: TRBV7-8
j_gene: TRBJ2-1
CDR3aa: ASSLVPRGGRNEQF

v_gene: TRBV11-2
j_gene: TRBJ2-5
CDR3aa: ASSLSLRGETQY

v_gene: TRBV2
j_gene: TRBJ2-3
CDR3aa: ASTPGLAALTDTQY

v_gene: TRBV12-3/TRBV12-4
j_gene: TRBJ1-1
CDR3aa: ASSFGSGNEAF

v_gene: TRBV6-4
j_gene: TRBJ1-1
CDR3aa: ASSPGPGTEAF

v_gene: TRBV27
j_gene: TRBJ1-6
CDR3aa: ASSRDRYSPLH

v_gene: TRBV24-1
j_gene: TRBJ2-3
CDR3aa: ATSDSRGPYTDTQY

v_gene: TRBV29-1
j_gene: TRBJ1-2
CDR3aa: SVEGSHPAANYGYT

v_gene: TRBV28
j_gene: TRBJ1-4
CDR3aa: ASGGQANEKLF

v_gene: TRBV29-1
j_gene: TRBJ1-2
CDR3aa: SVEDTVQGY

v_gene: TRBV6-5
j_gene: TRBJ1-1
CDR3aa: ASQWQGSGTEAF

v_gene: TRBV29-1
j_gene: TRBJ2-5
CDR3aa: SVRSSGGASETQY

v_gene: TRBV6-4
j_gene: TRBJ1-4
CDR3aa: ASSETSSTNEKLF

v_gene: TRBV21-1
j_gene: TRBJ1-2
CDR3aa: ASSLDRGHYGYT

v_gene: TRBV2
j_gene: TRBJ2-7
CDR3aa: ASSALPLGQNEQY

v_gene: TRBV5-6
j_gene: TRBJ2-2
CDR3aa: ASSLRGLERTGELF

v_gene: TRBV5-6
j_gene: TRBJ1-2
CDR3aa: ASTPVGRVDYGYT

v_gene: TRBV4-1
j_gene: TRBJ2-5
CDR3aa: ASSQETGQETQY

v_gene: TRBV4-1
j_gene: TRBJ2-6
CDR3aa: ASSQGGRGLSGANVLT